This record covers a single T cell receptor beta chain. Original processing methods: Amplification of reference gene primers provided the estimated nucleated cell counts. This table comes from immunoSEQ multiplex PCR, and its TCRdb copy is limited to in-frame clones, with some not included. For V, J and clone size, that table is used; D and trimming come from the DNA. The sample holds about 120,000 clones, 79% seen once. This specimen comes from a study of blood T cell repertoires in COVID-19. On the study more broadly: COVID-19 samples collected from the United States, Italy and Spain covered acute and convalescent phases. Sources were T cells, B-cell-depleted T cells, or PBMCs; the material itself was cDNA or gDNA.

Germline CDR1 is LGHNA and CDR2 is YNFKEQ. CDR3 length equals 18 residues. Unmatched junction bases numbered 7, after V lost 0 bases and J lost 4 bases. V gene TRBV4-2 combines with J gene TRBJ2-2; 11 nucleotides agree with TRBD2. The specimen was peripheral blood. The clonotype was recovered from an elderly woman with acute or convalescent COVID-19. CDR3 coding DNA: TGTGCCAGCAGCCAAGACCTAGCGGGAGGATTCGGCACCGGGGAGCTGTTTTTT. Translation: CASSQDLAGGFGTGELFF.